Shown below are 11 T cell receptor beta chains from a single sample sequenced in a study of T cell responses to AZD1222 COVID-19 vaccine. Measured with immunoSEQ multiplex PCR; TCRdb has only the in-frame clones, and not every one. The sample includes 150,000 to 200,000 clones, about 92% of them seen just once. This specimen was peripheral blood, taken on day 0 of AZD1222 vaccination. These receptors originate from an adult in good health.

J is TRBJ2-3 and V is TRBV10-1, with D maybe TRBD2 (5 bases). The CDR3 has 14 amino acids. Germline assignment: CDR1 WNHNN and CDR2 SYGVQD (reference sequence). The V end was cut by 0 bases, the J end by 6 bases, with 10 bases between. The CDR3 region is CASSESVLVDTQYF. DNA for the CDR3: TGCGCCAGCAGTGAGTCAGTACTAGTGGATACGCAGTATTTT.

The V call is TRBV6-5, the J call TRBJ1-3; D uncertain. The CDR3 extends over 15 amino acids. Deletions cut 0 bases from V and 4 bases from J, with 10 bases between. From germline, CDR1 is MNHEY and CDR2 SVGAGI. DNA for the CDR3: TGTGCCAGCAGTTACTCCCCAAGAGCAGGAAACACCATATATTTT. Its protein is CASSYSPRAGNTIYF.

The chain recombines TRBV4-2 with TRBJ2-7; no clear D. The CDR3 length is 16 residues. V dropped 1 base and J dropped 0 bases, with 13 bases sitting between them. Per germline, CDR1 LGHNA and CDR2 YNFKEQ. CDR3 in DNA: TGTGCCAGCAGCCAAGGACAAGGGAAAAGCTCCTACGAGCAGTACTTC. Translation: CASSQGQGKSSYEQYF.

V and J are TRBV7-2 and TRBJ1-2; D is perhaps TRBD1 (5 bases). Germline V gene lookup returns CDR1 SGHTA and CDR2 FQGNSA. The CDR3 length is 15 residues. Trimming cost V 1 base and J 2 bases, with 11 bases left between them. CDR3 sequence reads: CASSLERTPNYGYTF. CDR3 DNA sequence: TGTGCCAGCAGCTTAGAACGGACACCGAACTATGGCTACACCTTC.

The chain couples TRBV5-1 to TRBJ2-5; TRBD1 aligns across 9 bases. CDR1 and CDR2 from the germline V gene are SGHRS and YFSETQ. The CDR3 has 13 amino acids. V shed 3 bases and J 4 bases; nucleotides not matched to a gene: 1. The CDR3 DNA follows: TGCGCCAGCAGCTGGGGACAGGGAGAGACCCAGTACTTC. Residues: CASSWGQGETQYF.

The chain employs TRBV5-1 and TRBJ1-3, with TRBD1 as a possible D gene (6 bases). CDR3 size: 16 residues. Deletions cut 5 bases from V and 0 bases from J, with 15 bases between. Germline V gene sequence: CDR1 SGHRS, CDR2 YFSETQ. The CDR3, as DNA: TGCGCCAGCAGTTCCCAGGGGTCCCTCTCTGGAAACACCATATATTTT. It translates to CASSSQGSLSGNTIYF.

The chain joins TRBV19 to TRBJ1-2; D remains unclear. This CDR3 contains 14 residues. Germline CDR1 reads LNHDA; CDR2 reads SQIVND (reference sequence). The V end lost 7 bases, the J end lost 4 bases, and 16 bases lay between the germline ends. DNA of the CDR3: TGTGCCAGTAAGGAAACTATCGGTCGCTATGGCTACACCTTC. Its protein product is CASKETIGRYGYTF. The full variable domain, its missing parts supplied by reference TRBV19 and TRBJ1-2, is DGGITQSPKYLFRKEGQNVTLSCEQNLNHDAMYWYRQDPGQGLRLIYYSQIVNDFQKGDIAEGYSVSREKKESFPLTVTSAQKNPTAFYLCASKETIGRYGYTFGSGTRLTVV.

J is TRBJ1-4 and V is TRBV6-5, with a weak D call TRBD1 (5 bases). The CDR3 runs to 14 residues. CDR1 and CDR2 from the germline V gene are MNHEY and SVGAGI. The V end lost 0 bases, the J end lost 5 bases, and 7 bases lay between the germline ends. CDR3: CASSYSGDNEKLFF. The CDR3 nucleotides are TGTGCCAGCAGTTACTCAGGGGACAATGAAAAACTGTTTTTT.

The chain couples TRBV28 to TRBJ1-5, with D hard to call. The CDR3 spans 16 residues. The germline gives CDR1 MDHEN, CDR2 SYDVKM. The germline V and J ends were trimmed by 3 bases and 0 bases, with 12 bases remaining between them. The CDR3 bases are TGTGCCAGCAGTTTCTTAGGCTCGCCTAGCAATCAGCCCCAGCATTTT. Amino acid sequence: CASSFLGSPSNQPQHF.

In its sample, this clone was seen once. Written as DNA, the CDR3 is TGTGCCACCAGCAGATGGTCAGGTGAAGCTTTCTTT. Translation gives CATSRWSGEAFF. The rearrangement joins TRBV15 to TRBJ1-1; D remains unclear. Germline-derived CDR1 and CDR2 are LNHNV and YYDKDF (reference sequence). V lost 2 bases to trimming and J lost 7 bases, with 8 bases between them. The CDR3 runs 12 residues. The variable domain in full, completed from reference TRBV15 and TRBJ1-1, reads DAMVIQNPRYQVTQFGKPVTLSCSQTLNHNVMYWYQQKSSQAPKLLFHYYDKDFNNEADTPDNFQSRRPNTSFCFLDIRSPGLGDTAMYLCATSRWSGEAFFGQGTRLTVV.

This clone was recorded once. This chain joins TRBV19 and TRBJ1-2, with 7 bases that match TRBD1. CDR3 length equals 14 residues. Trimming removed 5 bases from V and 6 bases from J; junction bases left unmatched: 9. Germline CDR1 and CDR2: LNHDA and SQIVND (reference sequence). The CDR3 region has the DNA TGTGCCAGTAGTCCGCGGGACAGAGGGGATGGCTACACCTTC. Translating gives CASSPRDRGDGYTF. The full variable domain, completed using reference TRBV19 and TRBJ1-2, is DGGITQSPKYLFRKEGQNVTLSCEQNLNHDAMYWYRQDPGQGLRLIYYSQIVNDFQKGDIAEGYSVSREKKESFPLTVTSAQKNPTAFYLCASSPRDRGDGYTFGSGTRLTVV.